This T cell receptor (beta chain) was found in a study of cytomegalovirus exposure and HLA in healthy donors. General study results and limits: Presence/absence analysis assumed near-uniform sequencing depth across donors. Specific recognition of CMV antigens was confirmed in vitro for a few chains (all CMV-associated). One variant, a missense change in DCLRE1C, was linked in a later analysis to TCR beta V- and J-gene trimming. The authors enumerated 150 to 200 TCR beta chains as linked to cytomegalovirus.

Note on this clone: Its antigen is as yet unknown.

The V and J ends lost 0 bases and 4 bases, in that order; junction bases with no gene match: 7. The CDR3 contains 17 residues. Per germline, CDR1 SGHRS and CDR2 YFSETQ. Primers included in the PCR were 60 Vbeta and 13 Jbeta primers. Some clones are missing from TCRdb's copy, which holds only in-frame ones; the method was immunoSEQ multiplex PCR. The sample includes approximately 140,000 clones, approximately 71% of them seen just once. The TCR was taken from a woman between 55 and 75 years old in good health and CMV-seronegative. The specimen was PBMCs. V and J are TRBV5-1 and TRBJ2-2; TRBD1 matches 9 bases. The CDR3 protein is CASSLGTGAVGTGELFF. The CDR3 nucleotides read TGCGCCAGCAGCTTGGGGACAGGGGCCGTGGGCACCGGGGAGCTGTTTTTT. Based on the CDR3 plus reference TRBV5-1 and TRBJ2-2, the full variable domain is KAGVTQTPRYLIKTRGQQVTLSCSPISGHRSVSWYQQTPGQGLQFLFEYFSETQRNKGNFPGRFSGRQFSNSRSEMNVSTLELGDSALYLCASSLGTGAVGTGELFFGEGSRLTVL.